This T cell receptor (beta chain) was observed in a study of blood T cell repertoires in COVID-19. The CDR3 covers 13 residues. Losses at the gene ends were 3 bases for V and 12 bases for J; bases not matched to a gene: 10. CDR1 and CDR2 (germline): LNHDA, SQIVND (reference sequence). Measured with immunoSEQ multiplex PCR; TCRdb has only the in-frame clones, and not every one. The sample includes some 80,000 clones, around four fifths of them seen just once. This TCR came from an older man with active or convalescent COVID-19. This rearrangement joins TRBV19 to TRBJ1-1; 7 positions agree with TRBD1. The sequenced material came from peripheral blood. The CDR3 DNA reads TGTGCCAGTAGTATGAGGGGGCAGGGGAGGCCTTTCTTT. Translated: CASSMRGQGRPFF.